This record concerns one T cell receptor (beta chain) sequence. Relative to the germline gene, one junction end is altered; a read error may explain this. This entry comes from a study of metastatic and nonmetastatic thyroid tumors. Among the patients, none had received any treatment before thyroid surgery. The CDR3 has 14 amino acids. TCRdb re-clonotyped the PCR reads via MiXCR. Here the sample spans about 5,400 clones, 33% being singletons. The sample consisted of adjacent normal tissue. This receptor was identified in a female donor with papillary thyroid cancer or a benign thyroid nodule (not recorded which). Some clones in this sample may be carry-over from other donors' samples. The chain carries TRBV12-3 or TRBV12-4 and TRBJ2-3, with 10 bases that match TRBD2. CDR3 sequence (DNA): TGTGCCAGCAGTCTAGCGGGGGAAAGAGATACGCAGTATTTT. Amino acid sequence: CASSLAGERDTQYF.